Listed below are T cell receptor beta chains from one sample, sequenced in a study of immune evolution from preneoplasia to lung adenocarcinoma. The assay was immunoSEQ multiplex PCR, and TCRdb's table has in-frame clones only and misses some. The sample lists about 7,900 clones; around four fifths were seen once. The sequencing input was FFPE adjacent normal lung tissue. The origin of the receptors is a person aged 65 to 79 with lung adenocarcinoma. The CDR3 runs from the conserved cysteine through the conserved F or W. A D gene is named only where the DNA matches it firmly. For some rows the clone size is stated as once, few or many, or as a class when expanded; others skip it.

TRBJ1-2,medium-sized,-,TRBV7-8,CASSVAPGPLPDGYTF,TGTGCCAGCAGCGTGGCCCCTGGACCCTTACCTGATGGCTACACCTTC
TRBJ2-6,-,-,TRBV5-1,CASSLEQWTGANVLTF,TGCGCCAGCAGCTTGGAACAGTGGACAGGGGCCAACGTCCTGACTTTC
TRBJ1-1,-,-,TRBV30,CAWSPLYGNTDTEAFF,TGTGCCTGGAGCCCTTTATACGGGAATACGGACACTGAAGCTTTCTTT
TRBJ2-6,-,-,TRBV6-5,CASSPSVWANVLTF,TGTGCCAGCAGTCCGTCAGTCTGGGCCAACGTCCTGACTTTC
TRBJ2-7,few,-,TRBV6-6,CASSYKGNYEQYF,TGTGCCAGCAGTTACAAGGGAAATTACGAGCAGTACTTC
TRBJ2-6,few,-,TRBV5-4,CASSGDLGANVLTF,TGTGCCAGCAGCGGGGATCTGGGAGCCAACGTCCTGACTTTC
TRBJ2-6,-,-,TRBV11-2,CASSPLGSGANVLTF,TGTGCCAGCAGCCCCCTGGGCTCCGGGGCCAACGTCCTGACTTTC
TRBJ2-1,-,TRBD2,TRBV6-6,CASSYPTGLAHNEQFF,TGTGCCAGCAGTTACCCCACGGGACTAGCGCACAATGAGCAGTTCTTC
TRBJ2-7,-,-,TRBV7-9,CASSLAGVGYEQYF,TGTGCCAGCAGCTTAGCGGGAGTTGGCTACGAGCAGTACTTC
TRBJ1-4,-,-,TRBV5-1,CASSLDQGGDEKLFF,TGCGCCAGCAGCTTGGATCAGGGAGGGGATGAAAAACTGTTTTTT
TRBJ2-7,few,-,TRBV6-1,CASSAVQALYEQYF,TGTGCCAGCAGTGCAGTGCAGGCCCTGTACGAGCAGTACTTC
TRBJ2-1,-,-,TRBV7-9,CASSRQQGRGYNEQFF,TGTGCCAGCAGCCGACAACAGGGGAGGGGGTACAATGAGCAGTTCTTC
TRBJ1-3,-,-,TRBV7-3,CASSLNRGSGNTIYF,TGTGCCAGCAGCTTAAATCGGGGCTCTGGAAACACCATATATTTT
TRBJ2-1,-,-,TRBV7-2,CASSGQTSNNEQFF,TGTGCCAGCAGCGGACAGACTAGCAACAATGAGCAGTTCTTC
TRBJ2-7,-,-,TRBV2,CASLTPSSYEQYF,TGTGCCAGCCTCACTCCGAGCTCCTACGAGCAGTACTTC
TRBJ1-6,-,-,TRBV25-1,CASSLGTNSPLHF,TGTGCCAGCAGTCTAGGGACAAATTCACCCCTCCACTTT
TRBJ2-7,-,-,TRBV23-1,CASSPTDSYPSEQYF,TGCGCCAGCAGTCCCACGGACTCATACCCTTCCGAGCAGTACTTC
TRBJ1-1,large,-,TRBV30,CAWRVLNTEAFF,TGTGCCTGGAGGGTATTGAACACTGAAGCTTTCTTT
TRBJ2-2,-,-,TRBV6-1,CASENRETGELFF,TGTGCCAGCGAAAACAGGGAGACCGGGGAGCTGTTTTTT
TRBJ2-7,once,TRBD1,TRBV28,CASSRTRTGYEQYF,TGTGCCAGCAGCCGAACCAGGACAGGCTACGAGCAGTACTTC
TRBJ2-3,-,TRBD2,TRBV19,CASSIARGGLSDTQYF,TGTGCCAGTAGTATTGCGCGGGGGGGCCTGTCAGATACGCAGTATTTT
TRBJ2-1,-,-,TRBV7-6,CASSFIGNEQFF,TGTGCCAGCAGTTTTATCGGCAATGAGCAGTTCTTC
TRBJ1-1,-,-,TRBV11-3,CASSLVGGSEAFF,TGTGCCAGCAGCTTAGTGGGGGGGAGTGAAGCTTTCTTT
TRBJ2-3,-,TRBD2,TRBV7-9,CASSLYSGSGRRGDTQYF,TGTGCCAGCAGCTTATATTCTGGTAGCGGGAGAAGGGGAGATACGCAGTATTTT
TRBJ2-5,large,-,TRBV7-6,CASSPRGEVGETQYF,TGTGCCAGCAGCCCTCGGGGTGAGGTGGGAGAGACCCAGTACTTC
TRBJ2-3,few,-,TRBV6-5,CASSPTDYSTDTQYF,TGTGCCAGCAGCCCCACGGATTATAGCACAGATACGCAGTATTTT
TRBJ2-5,once,TRBD1,TRBV5-6,CASSFLTGGLEETQYF,TGTGCCAGCAGCTTTTTAACAGGGGGTCTTGAAGAGACCCAGTACTTC
TRBJ1-6,-,-,TRBV30,CAWSVGGQGNSPLHF,TGTGCCTGGAGTGTTGGCGGCCAGGGGAATTCACCCCTCCACTTT
TRBJ1-1,-,TRBD1,TRBV9,CASSPRGGGLINTEAFF,TGTGCCAGCAGCCCCCGTGGAGGGGGCCTAATTAACACTGAAGCTTTCTTT
TRBJ1-1,-,-,TRBV2,CASSEWNTEAFF,TGTGCCAGCAGCGAATGGAACACTGAAGCTTTCTTT
TRBJ1-6,-,-,TRBV10-3,CAIRNPEGIAYSPLHF,TGTGCCATCAGGAACCCCGAGGGAATCGCTTATTCACCCCTCCACTTT
TRBJ2-1,-,-,TRBV29-1,CSVEARIQSADEQFF,TGCAGCGTTGAAGCAAGGATCCAGTCCGCCGATGAGCAGTTCTTC
TRBJ2-1,medium-sized,TRBD2,TRBV28,CASSLFGGTYNEQFF,TGTGCCAGCAGTTTGTTCGGGGGGACTTACAATGAGCAGTTCTTC
TRBJ1-1,-,-,TRBV6-6,CASSTHTGKATEAFF,TGTGCCAGCAGTACCCATACGGGGAAGGCCACTGAAGCTTTCTTT
TRBJ2-7,once,-,TRBV2,CASRRTDLDSYEQYF,TGTGCCAGCAGGCGGACAGACCTAGACTCCTACGAGCAGTACTTC